The following is a T cell receptor beta chain sequence with its context. Its antigen specificity is not known. No much larger clone exists at a distance of one base, and base qualities are not known. The data derive from a study of shared clonotypes between healthy human individuals (dated by TCRdb to 2020 to 2022). Looking at the study overall: A few men and two women, aged 18 to 49 years, made up the cohort. The study deeply sequenced blood TCR repertoires of about 5 healthy adults to estimate repertoire size and the extent of clonotype sharing between individuals. For each donor, CD4 naive and CD4 memory were each given three plates, CD8 naive was given two plates, and CD8 memory was given one plate. To increase sequencing depth and limit assay-specific biases, different laboratories used diverse techniques to prepare libraries and sequence TCR repertoires. Per donor, leukapheresis produced somewhere between about 0.94 and 8.9 billion PBMCs. The research as a whole found: Larger estimated clonotype richness was generally found for naive subsets than for memory subsets. About 5% of naive CD4, 3.5% of naive CD8, 2.3% of memory CD4, and 0.4% of memory CD8 clonotypes were shared across several donors. Even with the large sequencing depth, rarefaction of the sorted-subset datasets indicated that sequencing was incomplete. Pairwise subsampling indicated that sequencing depth was expected to affect the degree of clonotype sharing among donors. Compared with non-shared clonotypes, the clonotypes found in all four sorted-subset donors had higher generation probabilities. Sampling was limited to blood, and TCR repertoires in tissue likely differ from TCR repertoires in blood. The genetic and exposure-history diversity represented was limited by the small number of donors.

Using the deep immunoSEQ assay, multiplex PCR amplified TCR CDR3 regions from genomic DNA. Genomic DNA extracted from each cell subset was distributed evenly over all wells of several immunoSEQ 96-well plates, and each plate served as one replicate. For sorted subsets, about 220 ng of genomic DNA, equivalent to 25,000 to 35,000 T cell genomes, went into each replicate PCR. Purified libraries were measured with a Qubit 3.0 fluorometer, size-checked on a Bioanalyzer 2100, and measured again with the KAPA Library Quantification kit. Every immunoSEQ 96-well plate was sequenced on a dedicated single-read 150-cycle Illumina NextSeq 550 flow cell. In the original analysis: Because the immunoSEQ output included only junctional sequences and no quality scores, the filtering could not be the same as the filtering used for full-length reads. Sequences were annotated with PyIR, a Python wrapper for IgBLAST v1.9, and V/J genes and CDR3 were assigned using IMGT germline references. Reads were removed for weak V/J assignments (E-value above 1e-6), missing CDR3, stop codons, out-of-frame junctions, or ambiguous translated residues. A V3J clonotype was defined by an identical inferred V gene, J gene, and CDR3 amino acid sequence. Percentage overlap between repertoires was calculated by dividing the number of shared unique clonotypes by the size of the smaller repertoire. Richness of each repertoire was evaluated using RTK rarefaction, the Chao1 estimator, and Recon v2.1 estimates of unobserved clonotypes. Generation probabilities were computed with OLGA for all TCRbeta clonotypes obtained by the gDNA method from a few donors. TCRdb carries this immuneACCESS record with in-frame sequences only. Its versions omit some clonotypes, under half of them owing to an unresolved V gene in the studies checked, with the rest unexplained. Clone size and the V and J calls come from that table; the DNA yielded D and trimming. Present in this sample are 2 million or so clones, approximately 95% of which were seen just once. The top ten hold 0.13% of the sample.

The CDR3 spans 14 residues, from the cysteine through the phenylalanine. This entry keeps only the CDR3 DNA: 42 bases, framed from base 1. V and J lose 0 bases and 10 bases, and a span of 12 bases separates them. CDR1 LGHNA and CDR2 YSLEER are derived from the germline V gene. Donors were healthy HIV-negative adults with no recently reported acute infections or vaccinations. Every donor was a Caucasian adult residing in Nashville, Tennessee, USA. CD4+ T cells were enriched by magnetic negative selection; naive cells were then positively selected on CD45RA, and the negative fraction formed the memory subset. Blood was collected by leukapheresis, and PBMCs were isolated by Ficoll-Histopaque density gradient centrifugation and then cryopreserved in liquid nitrogen vapor phase. Analytical flow cytometry was used to check the purity and quantity of every magnetically sorted T cell population. Genomic DNA was isolated from every sorted fraction and measured by UV absorbance on a Nanodrop 2000c.

Material: naive CD4+ T cells sorted from blood. What this sample's cell subset or site label stands for: CD45RA+ positively selected. This sequence uses TRBV4-3 and TRBJ1-4, with no confidently assigned D gene. The sequence was obtained from a man aged 18 to 30 in good health. The sequenced DNA: TGCGCCAGCAGCCAAGATATCCGGGGAGGAAAACTGTTTTTT. Its product reads: CASSQDIRGGKLFF.